This TCR beta chain was sequenced for a study of blood T cell repertoires in COVID-19. Study summary: PBMCs, B-cell-depleted T cells, or T cells provided the cDNA or gDNA that made up the material.

Germline CDR1 ENHRY, CDR2 SYGVKD. The CDR3 contains 20 residues. V trimming: 4 bases; J trimming: 0 bases; junction bases outside the gene matches: 11. Repertoires were generated with immunoSEQ multiplex PCR, while TCRdb's copy carries only in-frame clones and drops some. The sample has 250,000 to 300,000 clones, 75% to 90% seen once. This clone was seen a single time. The sequenced sample was peripheral blood. The origin of this receptor is a woman in her thirties or forties who had recovered from COVID-19. The chain employs TRBV10-3 and TRBJ2-2; 13 bases are a match to TRBD2. The chain's CDR3 is CAISGLTSGGPRTNTGELFF. CDR3 in DNA: TGTGCCATCAGTGGCTTGACTAGCGGGGGGCCCAGAACGAACACCGGGGAGCTGTTTTTT.